Here is one T cell receptor beta chain with its context. The antigen is undetermined. The CDR3 spans 18 residues. V lost 8 bases, J lost 0 bases, and 23 bases lay in between. CDR1 SEHNR and CDR2 FQNEAQ come from the germline V gene (reference sequence). The data stem from a study of shared clonotypes between healthy human individuals. General study results and limits: The study generally estimated greater richness for naive than memory subsets.

Profiling relied on immunoSEQ multiplex PCR, and the TCRdb table lists in-frame clones only, not all of them. The table has roughly 1,000,000 clones, approximately 80% seen once. This TCR came from a man aged 18 to 29 in good health. Some clones in this sample may be carry-over from other donors' samples. J is TRBJ2-1 and V is TRBV7-9; D is unclear. The sequencing input was memory CD4+ T cells from PBMCs. Subset of the sample: CD45RA-negative fraction. The CDR3 spells CASSPPRPIVGSYNEQFF. The CDR3 DNA follows: TGTGCCAGCTCCCCGCCGAGACCTATTGTAGGCTCCTACAATGAGCAGTTCTTC.